A selection of T cell receptor beta chains follows, all from one sample in a study of blood T cell repertoires in COVID-19. The repertoire was sequenced with immunoSEQ multiplex PCR; TCRdb's copy has only in-frame clones and lacks some. The sample contains over 60,000 clones, around 79% of which appear only once. The sequenced sample consisted of peripheral blood. The receptors come from a human donor in a cohort sampled during active COVID-19. Each CDR3 is given with its conserved first and last residue. The order of the fields is V gene, J gene, clone size, D gene, CDR3 DNA, CDR3 protein. A D gene is named only where the DNA matches it firmly. Size values are once, few and many counts, or a class for expanded clones, and some rows have none.

v_call: TRBV9
j_call: TRBJ1-3
clone_size: many
d_call: .
cdr3_nt: TGTGCCAGCAGCGTTGATAACGCACTCTCTGGAAACACCATATATTTT
cdr3_aa: CASSVDNALSGNTIYF

v_call: TRBV4-2
j_call: TRBJ1-1
clone_size: .
d_call: TRBD1
cdr3_nt: TGTGCCAGCAGCCGCCGGGGACAGGGGGGTACTGAAGCTTTCTTT
cdr3_aa: CASSRRGQGGTEAFF

v_call: TRBV6-5
j_call: TRBJ2-7
clone_size: .
d_call: .
cdr3_nt: TGTGCCAGCACCCAAGGGGTCGGCTCCTACGAGCAGTACTTC
cdr3_aa: CASTQGVGSYEQYF

v_call: TRBV27
j_call: TRBJ2-7
clone_size: .
d_call: .
cdr3_nt: TGTGCCAGCAGTTCGCGGACTGGATACTACGAGCAGTACTTC
cdr3_aa: CASSSRTGYYEQYF

v_call: TRBV18
j_call: TRBJ2-3
clone_size: .
d_call: .
cdr3_nt: TGTGCCAGCTCTCTTCCTGGCCCCACAGATACGCAGTATTTT
cdr3_aa: CASSLPGPTDTQYF

v_call: TRBV29-1
j_call: TRBJ1-3
clone_size: many
d_call: .
cdr3_nt: TGCAGCGTTGAAAGAGCGTCGTCCATATATTTT
cdr3_aa: CSVERASSIYF

v_call: TRBV7-9
j_call: TRBJ2-3
clone_size: few
d_call: TRBD1
cdr3_nt: TGTGCCAGCTCGTTGGGACAGAGCACAGATACGCAGTATTTT
cdr3_aa: CASSLGQSTDTQYF

v_call: TRBV19
j_call: TRBJ1-1
clone_size: .
d_call: .
cdr3_nt: TGTGCCAGTAGTATAGCCACTCGCAGGGACACTGAAGCTTTCTTT
cdr3_aa: CASSIATRRDTEAFF

v_call: TRBV7-9
j_call: TRBJ1-1
clone_size: .
d_call: TRBD1
cdr3_nt: TGTGCCAGCAGCTTAGGGGACAGGGTTGGCACTGAAGCTTTCTTT
cdr3_aa: CASSLGDRVGTEAFF

v_call: TRBV10-3
j_call: TRBJ1-2
clone_size: .
d_call: .
cdr3_nt: TGTGCCATCAGTGAGTCCAGCCAGGGCTTTGGCTACACCTTC
cdr3_aa: CAISESSQGFGYTF

v_call: TRBV10-3
j_call: TRBJ2-3
clone_size: .
d_call: TRBD1
cdr3_nt: TGTGCCATCAGTGAGACTTGGGACAGAACAGATACGCAGTATTTT
cdr3_aa: CAISETWDRTDTQYF

v_call: TRBV19
j_call: TRBJ2-5
clone_size: .
d_call: TRBD1
cdr3_nt: TGTGCCAGTAGTTTCGGACAGGGTGTAGAGACCCAGTACTTC
cdr3_aa: CASSFGQGVETQYF

v_call: TRBV19
j_call: TRBJ2-7
clone_size: .
d_call: .
cdr3_nt: TGTGCCAGTAGTTCTCCAGGGGAGAGCCCGAACTACGAGCAGTACTTC
cdr3_aa: CASSSPGESPNYEQYF

v_call: TRBV27
j_call: TRBJ1-2
clone_size: many
d_call: .
cdr3_nt: TGTGCCAGCAGTTTCTTACAGGGAAACTATGGCTACACCTTC
cdr3_aa: CASSFLQGNYGYTF

v_call: TRBV5-4
j_call: TRBJ1-1
clone_size: .
d_call: .
cdr3_nt: TGTGCCAGCAGCCAACGGGGGGACGGAGCAGGGAGCACTGAAGCTTTCTTT
cdr3_aa: CASSQRGDGAGSTEAFF

v_call: TRBV5-1
j_call: TRBJ2-1
clone_size: .
d_call: TRBD1
cdr3_nt: TGCGCCAGCAGCTCGGGGACAGGTACCTACAATGAGCAGTTCTTC
cdr3_aa: CASSSGTGTYNEQFF

v_call: TRBV10-3
j_call: TRBJ2-3
clone_size: once
d_call: TRBD2
cdr3_nt: TGTGCCATCAGTGACCCGGGACTAGCGGGAGCGGATACGCAGTATTTT
cdr3_aa: CAISDPGLAGADTQYF

v_call: TRBV10-3
j_call: TRBJ1-1
clone_size: few
d_call: TRBD1
cdr3_nt: TGTGCCATCAGGGGACAGGGTGAAGCTTTCTTT
cdr3_aa: CAIRGQGEAFF

v_call: TRBV6-2/TRBV6-3
j_call: TRBJ1-5
clone_size: .
d_call: .
cdr3_nt: TGTGCCAGCAGTTATCTCAGTAGCAATCAGCCCCAGCATTTT
cdr3_aa: CASSYLSSNQPQHF

v_call: TRBV4-2
j_call: TRBJ1-5
clone_size: few
d_call: TRBD1
cdr3_nt: TGTGCCAGCAGCCAAGATTGGGACAGCGGTAATCAGCCCCAGCATTTT
cdr3_aa: CASSQDWDSGNQPQHF

v_call: TRBV4-1
j_call: TRBJ2-5
clone_size: .
d_call: .
cdr3_nt: TGCGCCAGCAGCCCCACGGGGATTCTTGGGGAGACCCAGTACTTC
cdr3_aa: CASSPTGILGETQYF

v_call: TRBV2
j_call: TRBJ1-2
clone_size: .
d_call: .
cdr3_nt: TGTGCCAGCAGCGGGTCCCGACCATGGGGCTACACCTTC
cdr3_aa: CASSGSRPWGYTF